This record looks at one T cell receptor (beta chain) sequence and its context. This CDR3 has 15 residues. The germline V gene has CDR1 SEHNR and CDR2 FQNEAQ (reference sequence). V gave up 5 bases and J gave up 5 bases; unmatched junction bases: 9. The sample originates from a study of lymphopenia after photon versus proton radiotherapy. Repertoires were generated with immunoSEQ multiplex PCR, while TCRdb's copy carries only in-frame clones and drops some. The table shows fewer than 40,000 clones, with around 94% occurring only once. The source of this sequence is a woman in her forties or fifties with cholangiocarcinoma. The gene calls are TRBV7-9 and TRBJ2-5; 9 nucleotides line up with TRBD2. The starting material was peripheral blood, obtained from a patient treated with photon-based radiotherapy. The CDR3 loop reads CASSATGTSRETQYF. The CDR3 region has the DNA TGTGCCAGCAGCGCCACCGGGACTAGCAGGGAGACCCAGTACTTC.